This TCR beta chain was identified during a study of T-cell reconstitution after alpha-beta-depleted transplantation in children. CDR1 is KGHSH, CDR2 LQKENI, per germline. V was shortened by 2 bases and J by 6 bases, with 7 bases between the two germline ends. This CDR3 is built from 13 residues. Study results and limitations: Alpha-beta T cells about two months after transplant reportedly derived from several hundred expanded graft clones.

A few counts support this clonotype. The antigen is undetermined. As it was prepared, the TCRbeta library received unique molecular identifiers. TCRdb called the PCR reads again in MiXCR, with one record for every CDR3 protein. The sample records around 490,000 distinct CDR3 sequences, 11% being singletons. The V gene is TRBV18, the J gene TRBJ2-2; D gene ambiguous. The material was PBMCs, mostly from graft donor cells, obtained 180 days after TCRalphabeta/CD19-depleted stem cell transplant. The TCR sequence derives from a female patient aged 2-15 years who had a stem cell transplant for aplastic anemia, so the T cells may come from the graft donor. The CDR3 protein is CASSPGLAGELFF. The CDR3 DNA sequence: TGTGCCAGCTCACCAGGTCTGGCCGGGGAGCTGTTTTTT.